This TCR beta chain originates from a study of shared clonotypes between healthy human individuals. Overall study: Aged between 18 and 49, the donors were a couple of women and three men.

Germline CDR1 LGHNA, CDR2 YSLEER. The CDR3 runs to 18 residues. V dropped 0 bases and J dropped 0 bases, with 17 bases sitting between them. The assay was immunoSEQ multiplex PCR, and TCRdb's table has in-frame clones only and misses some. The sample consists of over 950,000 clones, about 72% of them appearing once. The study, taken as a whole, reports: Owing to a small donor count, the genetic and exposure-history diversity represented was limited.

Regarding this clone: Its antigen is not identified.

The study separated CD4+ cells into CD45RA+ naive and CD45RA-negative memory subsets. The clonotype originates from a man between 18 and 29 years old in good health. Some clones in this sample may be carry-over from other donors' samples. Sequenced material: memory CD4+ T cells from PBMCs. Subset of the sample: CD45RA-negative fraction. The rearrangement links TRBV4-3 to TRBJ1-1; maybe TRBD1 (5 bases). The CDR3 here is CASSQDPFGGQVNTEAFF. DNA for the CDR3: TGCGCCAGCAGCCAAGATCCTTTTGGGGGTCAGGTGAACACTGAAGCTTTCTTT.